This T cell receptor beta chain was documented in a study of PD-1 blockade in classical Hodgkin lymphoma. Exposure to brentuximab vedotin varied, and each patient had relapsed following autologous stem cell transplantation. Germline assignment: CDR1 MRHNA and CDR2 SNTAGT. The V end lost 4 bases, the J end lost 1 base, and 7 bases lay between the germline ends. CDR3 size: 13 residues. The table came from immunoSEQ multiplex PCR; TCRdb's copy has only in-frame clones and leaves some out. This table holds 95,000 to 100,000 clones, roughly 90% found once. Study-level points and caveats: Possibly reflecting disease activity or prior therapy, repertoire differences have causes that remain undefined.

Concerning this clone itself: Antigen specificity is unknown.

The V and J genes are TRBV6-4 and TRBJ1-1, with D possibly TRBD1 on 6 matching bases. The sequence came from a human donor with classical Hodgkin lymphoma. Sequenced material: peripheral blood mononuclear cells (PBMCs), taken before the second cycle of nivolumab. CDR3 sequence: CASSVDRNTEAFF. The CDR3 DNA reads TGTGCCAGCAGTGTGGACAGGAACACTGAAGCTTTCTTT.